The rows below give T cell receptor beta chains drawn from one sample of a study of shared clonotypes between healthy human individuals. Only in-frame clones appear in the TCRdb table, and some are missing; sequencing was by immunoSEQ multiplex PCR. Seen here are under 1,100,000 clones, more than 60% observed once, and the top ten hold nearly 1.5%. Sample: memory CD4+ T cells sorted from blood. Receptors were obtained from a man younger than 30 in good health. CDR3s include the opening cysteine and the closing phenylalanine or tryptophan. The order of the fields is J gene, D gene, V gene, clone size, CDR3 protein, CDR3 DNA. D genes are given only for firm matches. Size values are once, few and many counts, or a class for expanded clones, and some rows have none.

TRBJ2-3,.,TRBV6-4,.,CASSDGGHTDTQYF,TGTGCCAGCAGTGACGGGGGCCACACAGATACGCAGTATTTT
TRBJ2-5,TRBD2,TRBV2,.,CASRSSGSETQYF,TGTGCCAGCAGGTCTAGCGGGAGCGAGACCCAGTACTTC
TRBJ1-6,.,TRBV7-8,.,CASSLGRQWSSPLHF,TGTGCCAGCAGCTTAGGTCGACAGTGGTCGTCACCCCTCCACTTT
TRBJ2-1,TRBD1,TRBV9,.,CASSWSRDRGNEQFF,TGTGCCAGCAGCTGGTCGAGGGACAGGGGAAATGAGCAGTTCTTC
TRBJ1-3,.,TRBV18,.,CANSPRGTPGNTIYF,TGTGCCAACTCACCAAGGGGCACCCCCGGAAACACCATATATTTT
TRBJ2-7,.,TRBV10-2,.,CASSPASGEQYF,TGCGCCAGCAGCCCAGCGTCCGGCGAGCAGTACTTC
TRBJ2-1,TRBD2,TRBV30,.,CAWSVGSGGAYNEQFF,TGTGCCTGGAGCGTCGGGAGCGGGGGGGCCTACAATGAGCAGTTCTTC
TRBJ1-4,.,TRBV6-5,.,CASSSGFATNEKLFF,TGTGCCAGCAGTTCCGGTTTCGCAACTAATGAAAAACTGTTTTTT
TRBJ1-2,TRBD1,TRBV29-1,.,CSVETQGSPSGYTF,TGCAGCGTTGAGACACAGGGGAGTCCGAGCGGCTACACCTTC
TRBJ2-5,.,TRBV2,few,CASSRDGETQYF,TGTGCCAGCAGCCGGGACGGAGAGACCCAGTACTTC